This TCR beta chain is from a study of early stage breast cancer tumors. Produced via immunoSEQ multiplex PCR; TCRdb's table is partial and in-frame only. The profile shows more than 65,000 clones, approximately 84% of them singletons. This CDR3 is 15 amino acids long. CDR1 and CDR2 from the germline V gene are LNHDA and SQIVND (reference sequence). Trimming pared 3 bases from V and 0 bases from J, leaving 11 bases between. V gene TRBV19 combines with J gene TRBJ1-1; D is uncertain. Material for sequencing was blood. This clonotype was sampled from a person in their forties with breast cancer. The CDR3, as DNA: TGTGCCAGTAGTATCGAGGAGCCCATGAACACTGAAGCTTTCTTT. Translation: CASSIEEPMNTEAFF.